The next 15 T cell receptor beta chains were all read from a single sample in a study of human T cells and chemical hapten exposure. Time point here: patch test 2, 6 weeks after DPC sensitization. This sample's treatment: therapeutic diphenylcyclopropenone sensitization with weekly scalp DPC. TCRdb analysed the RACE reads with MiXCR anew, one entry per CDR3 protein. The sample has tens of thousands of distinct CDR3 sequences; 8.5% to 9% are singletons. The specimen was whole blood, collected in connection with sensitization to the hapten diphenylcyclopropenone (DPC). These receptors were taken from a woman aged 45-65 years with alopecia areata. Some clones in this sample may be carry-over from other donors' samples.

This clonotype was seen repeatedly, ten times or more. The chain is built from TRBV29-1 and TRBJ2-1, with D possibly matching TRBD2 (5 bases). The CDR3 is 12 amino acids. Deletions cut 0 bases from V and 9 bases from J, with 9 bases between. CDR1 is SQVTM and CDR2 is ANQGSEA in the germline V gene. In nucleotides, the CDR3 is TGCAGCGTTGAAGAGAGAGGGATTGAGCAGTTCTTC. It is translated as CSVEERGIEQFF.

The chain couples TRBV2 to TRBJ2-3; the match to TRBD2 covers 11 bases. Germline V gene data show CDR1 as SNHLY and CDR2 as FYNNEI. The CDR3 sequence is 15 residues long. Unmatched junction bases numbered 2, after V lost 4 bases and J lost 2 bases. The CDR3 sequence: CASSATSGDTDTQYF. For the CDR3, the DNA is TGTGCCAGCAGTGCGACTAGCGGGGACACAGATACGCAGTATTTT.

The chain recombines TRBV12-3 or TRBV12-4 with TRBJ1-4, with D possibly being TRBD1 (5 bases). Trimming pared 3 bases from V and 7 bases from J, leaving 12 bases between. The CDR3 covers 14 residues. CDR3 sequence: CASSFGQGGEKLFF. The CDR3 DNA is TGTGCCAGCAGTTTTGGCCAGGGAGGTGAAAAACTGTTTTTT.

This clonotype was detected a few times. V is TRBV18 and J is TRBJ1-1, with unresolved D. CDR3 length: 17 amino acids. V was trimmed by 0 bases and J by 3 bases, leaving 17 bases between them. From germline, CDR1 is KGHSH and CDR2 LQKENI. CDR3 protein: CASSPPILGLPYTEAFF. CDR3 coding DNA: TGTGCCAGCTCACCACCTATTTTGGGGTTACCTTACACTGAAGCTTTCTTT.

This clonotype was found many times. CDR3 residues: CASSFLGQGGQPQHF. The CDR3 DNA reads as TGTGCCAGCAGCTTCCTGGGCCAGGGCGGGCAGCCCCAGCATTTT. The V gene is TRBV7-2, the J gene TRBJ1-5; possible D gene TRBD1, 5 bases. V lost 3 bases to trimming and J lost 7 bases, with 16 bases between them. The CDR3 covers 15 residues. The germline V gene has CDR1 SGHTA and CDR2 FQGNSA.

The genes are TRBV11-2 and TRBJ2-1, with D possibly TRBD1 on 6 matching bases. V lost 4 bases, J lost 6 bases, and 7 bases lay in between. Germline CDR1 reads SGHAT; CDR2 reads FQNNGV. The CDR3 loop spans 12 amino acids. The CDR3 loop reads CASSSDSNEQFF. For the CDR3, the DNA is TGTGCCAGCAGCTCGGACAGCAATGAGCAGTTCTTC.

The chain recombines TRBV28 with TRBJ1-5, with D uncertain. From germline, CDR1 is MDHEN and CDR2 SYDVKM. Trimming shortened V by 3 bases and J by 3 bases, and 9 bases separated the two germline ends. The CDR3 contains 14 residues. For the CDR3, the DNA is TGTGCCAGCAGTTTCGGGGAGTACAATCAGCCCCAGCATTTT. Translation gives CASSFGEYNQPQHF.

This clonotype has at least ten counts. The chain carries TRBV10-3 and TRBJ1-1; D remains ambiguous. V lost 7 bases and J 5 bases, leaving 11 bases between the germline ends. The CDR3 has 12 amino acids. Looked up from germline, CDR1 is ENHRY and CDR2 is SYGVKD. The CDR3 region is CAITGEGTEAFF. The CDR3 DNA sequence: TGTGCCATCACCGGCGAGGGTACTGAAGCTTTCTTT.

This chain uses TRBV6-5 with TRBJ2-3; D gene ambiguous. Germline CDR1 reads MNHEY; CDR2 reads SVGAGI. With 0 bases removed from V and 10 bases from J, the gap between germline ends came to 14 bases. The CDR3 is 14 residues long. CDR3 region: CASSYSLAQSPQYF. The DNA for the CDR3 is TGTGCCAGCAGTTACTCCCTGGCACAGTCCCCGCAGTATTTT.

This clonotype was counted ten times or more. The chain recombines TRBV27 with TRBJ1-1; D is ambiguous. CDR3 length: 15 amino acids. In germline, CDR1 is MNHEY, CDR2 SMNVEV (reference sequence). V was shortened by 7 bases and J by 3 bases, with 18 bases between the two germline ends. CDR3 amino acids: CASKRGPASYTEAFF. CDR3 in DNA: TGTGCCAGCAAACGAGGGCCGGCATCTTACACTGAAGCTTTCTTT.

The chain employs TRBV7-2 and TRBJ2-1; D perhaps matches TRBD1 (6 bases). The CDR3 is made up of 13 amino acids. The V gene's germline CDR1 is SGHTA and CDR2 FQGNSA. Trimming pared 1 base from V and 9 bases from J, leaving 10 bases between. The CDR3 here is CASSLGPGVEQFF. The CDR3 DNA sequence: TGTGCCAGCAGCTTAGGCCCAGGGGTTGAGCAGTTCTTC.

This clonotype was seen a few times. The V call is TRBV20-1, the J call TRBJ2-3; 7 bases line up with TRBD2. Germline V gene lookup returns CDR1 DFQATT and CDR2 SNEGSKA (reference sequence). This CDR3 has 13 residues. V lost 6 bases and J lost 2; bases outside the gene matches: 5. CDR3 residues: CSAVRGDTDTQYF. In DNA, the CDR3 is TGCAGTGCGGTTCGGGGGGACACAGATACGCAGTATTTT.

This clonotype appeared many times. The chain links TRBV6-5 to TRBJ1-1, with D perhaps matching TRBD1 (5 bases). CDR3 length: 19 amino acids. Trimming removed 5 bases at V and 0 bases at J, with 25 bases between. Germline assignment: CDR1 MNHEY and CDR2 SVGAGI. CDR3 loop: CASSDRQGGGVVLNTEAFF. In nucleotides, the CDR3 is TGTGCCAGCAGTGATAGGCAGGGCGGCGGTGTTGTCCTGAACACTGAAGCTTTCTTT.

This clonotype was seen repeatedly, ten times or more. The chain carries TRBV14 and TRBJ1-4; D not resolved. Germline assignment: CDR1 SGHDN and CDR2 FVKESK. Trimming stripped 3 bases from V and 7 bases from J, with 9 bases between. CDR3 length: 13 amino acids. The CDR3 reads CASSQPDGEKLFF. The CDR3 DNA is TGTGCCAGCAGCCAGCCGGACGGTGAAAAACTGTTTTTT.

This clonotype has a handful of counts. This sequence joins TRBV7-2 and TRBJ1-5; a possible D gene is TRBD1 (5 bases). This CDR3 is built from 16 residues. V was clipped by 1 base and J by 2 bases, with 12 bases between them. Germline CDR1 SGHTA, CDR2 FQGNSA. CDR3: CASSLGTGAGNQPQHF. CDR3 nucleotide sequence: TGTGCCAGCAGCTTAGGAACCGGGGCAGGCAATCAGCCCCAGCATTTT.